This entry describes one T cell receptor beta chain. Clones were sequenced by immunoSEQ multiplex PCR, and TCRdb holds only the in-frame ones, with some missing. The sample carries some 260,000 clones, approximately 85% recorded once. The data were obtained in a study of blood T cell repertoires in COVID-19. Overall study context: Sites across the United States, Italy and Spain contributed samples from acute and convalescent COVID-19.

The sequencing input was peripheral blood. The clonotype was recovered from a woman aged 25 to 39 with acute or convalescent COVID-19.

The CDR3, as DNA: TGTGCCAGCTCAAGCGGACGGAGCTCCTACAATGAGCAGTTCTTC. This translates into CASSSGRSSYNEQFF. This chain joins TRBV27 and TRBJ2-1, with D perhaps TRBD2 (5 bases). V lost 8 bases and J lost 0, with 14 bases in between. The CDR3 extends over 15 amino acids. The germline V gene has CDR1 MNHEY and CDR2 SMNVEV (reference sequence).